Shown below are 20 T cell receptor beta chains from a single sample sequenced in a study of T cell clonality in common variable immunodeficiency. This table comes from immunoSEQ multiplex PCR, and its TCRdb copy is limited to in-frame clones, with some not included. The sample contains approximately 45,000 clones, none of them singletons. The sequencing sample was made of peripheral blood mononuclear cells. The receptors shown here come from a person aged 18-70 years in good health.

About this clone: The sequence runs out 3 residues before the end of the CDR3; the remainder is reconstructed from the germline J gene. The J gene is TRBJ1-1, the V gene TRBV5-6, with unresolved D. Deletions cut 0 bases from V and 3 bases from J, with 12 bases between. Germline V lookup: CDR1 SGHDT, CDR2 YYEEEE. This CDR3 comprises 15 residues. CDR3 in amino acids: CASSLVQAPDTEAFF. The covered CDR3 bases are TGTGCCAGCAGCTTGGTTCAGGCCCCGGACACTGAA. Full variable domain (remainder filled in from reference TRBV5-6 and TRBJ1-1): DAGVTQSPTHLIKTRGQQVTLRCSPKSGHDTVSWYQQALGQGPQFIFQYYEEEERQRGNFPDRFSGHQFPNYSSELNVNALLLGDSALYLCASSLVQAPDTEAFFGQGTRLTVV.

Many counts were recorded for this clone. The read terminates 3 residues ahead of where the CDR3 ends, so the germline J gene completes it. The chain recombines TRBV30 with TRBJ2-7, with 11 bases fitting TRBD1. After removal of 0 bases from V and 2 bases from J, the junction contained 3 bases not matched to a gene. The CDR3 covers 15 residues. Germline V CDR1 and CDR2: GTSNPN, SVGIG (reference sequence). The CDR3 spells CAWSVLGQGAYEQYF. Partial CDR3 DNA: TGTGCCTGGAGTGTACTGGGACAGGGGGCCTACGAG.

This clone showed up many times. The read comes to an end 3 residues before the CDR3 does, leaving the germline J gene to fill in the end. The rearrangement uses TRBV7-9 and TRBJ2-1; TRBD1 aligns across 11 bases. Unmatched junction bases numbered 7, after V lost 4 bases and J lost 8 bases. Germline values: CDR1 SEHNR, CDR2 FQNEAQ (reference sequence). CDR3 length: 15 residues. CDR3 DNA (partial): TGTGCCAGCAGCTCGACCGGGACAGGGGGTGATGAG. It translates to CASSSTGTGGDE. The entire CDR3 protein is CASSSTGTGGDEQFF.

This clone was seen more than once but under ten times. The read falls 3 residues short of the CDR3 end, and the missing part is taken from the germline J gene. The rearrangement uses TRBV10-2 and TRBJ2-5, with 8 bases matching TRBD1. Germline V lookup: CDR1 WSHSY, CDR2 SAAADI. There are 15 residues in the CDR3. With 6 bases clipped from V and 4 bases from J, the junction kept 10 bases outside the gene matches. CDR3 sequence reads: CASRDTQGAGETQYF. The CDR3 DNA, read in part, is TGCGCCAGCAGGGACACTCAGGGGGCGGGAGAGACC.

This clone showed up just a few times. The DNA ends 3 residues before the CDR3 does, and the rest of the CDR3 is filled in from the germline J gene. The chain has TRBV5-1 and TRBJ2-1; 8 bases are a match to TRBD1. Losses at the gene ends were 4 bases for V and 9 bases for J; bases not matched to a gene: 12. Germline CDR1 and CDR2: SGHRS and YFSETQ. CDR3 size: 15 residues. The CDR3 is CASSPGQAYRGEQFF. The CDR3 DNA, read in part, is TGCGCCAGCAGCCCGGGACAGGCCTACCGGGGTGAG.

This clone occurred many times. The CDR3 end is not reached by the read, which stops 3 residues before it; the germline J gene fills it in. The rearrangement uses TRBV6-2 or TRBV6-3 and TRBJ2-1, with D possibly TRBD2 on 6 matching bases. CDR3 size: 16 residues. In germline, CDR1 is MNHEY, CDR2 SVGEGT. Trimming shortened V by 2 bases and J by 8 bases, and 19 bases separated the two germline ends. This CDR3 is CASSYPTSWRRDEQFF. The part of the CDR3 DNA that was read is TGTGCCAGCAGTTACCCCACTAGCTGGAGAAGGGATGAG.

As concerns this clone: The CDR3 extends 3 residues past the end of the read, so its final part is completed from the germline J gene. This chain joins TRBV2 and TRBJ2-1, with TRBD2 matching over 15 bases. From germline, CDR1 is SNHLY and CDR2 FYNNEI. CDR3 length equals 15 residues. The V and J ends lost 10 bases and 7 bases, in that order; junction bases with no gene match: 8. The CDR3 region is CATTGLAGGHNEQFF. Partial CDR3 DNA: TGTGCCACCACCGGACTAGCGGGGGGGCATAATGAG. Based on the CDR3 plus reference TRBV2 and TRBJ2-1, the full variable domain is EPEVTQTPSHQVTQMGQEVILRCVPISNHLYFYWYRQILGQKVEFLVSFYNNEISEKSEIFDDQFSVERPDGSNFTLKIRSTKLEDSAMYFCATTGLAGGHNEQFFGPGTRLTVL.

In its sample, this clone was seen many times. The CDR3 goes on 3 residues after the read ends, and that part is filled in from the germline J gene. V and J are TRBV20-1 and TRBJ2-7, with 12 bases that match TRBD2. This CDR3 is built from 15 residues. Looked up from germline, CDR1 is DFQATT and CDR2 is SNEGSKA (reference sequence). With V trimmed by 6 bases and J by 0 bases, 6 bases remained unmatched. The sequenced CDR3 bases are TGCAGTGCCCACTGGACTAGCGGGAACTCCTACGAG. Its translation is CSAHWTSGNSYE. The full CDR3 sequence reads CSAHWTSGNSYEQYF.

For this clone: The read finishes 3 residues shy of the CDR3 end, and the germline J gene is used to complete it. The chain has TRBV30 and TRBJ2-4; D not certain. This CDR3 is 13 amino acids long. CDR1 is GTSNPN, CDR2 SVGIG, per germline (reference sequence). The CDR3 spells CAWSVLKGSGQYF. The CDR3 DNA, read in part, is TGTGCCTGGAGTGTACTTAAGGGTTCTGGT.

The sample holds many counts of this clone. The read finishes 3 residues shy of the CDR3 end, and the germline J gene is used to complete it. The chain combines TRBV6-4 with TRBJ1-2; 10 bases fit TRBD1. The V gene end was trimmed by 4 bases and the J gene end by 0 bases; junction bases not matched to a gene: 8. The CDR3 sequence is 17 residues long. Germline V gene lookup returns CDR1 MRHNA and CDR2 SNTAGT. The CDR3 DNA, read in part, is TGTGCCAGCAGTGTCTCCGGGACAGGGGCCACTAACTATGGC. Translated: CASSVSGTGATNYG. The full CDR3 protein is CASSVSGTGATNYGYTF.

This clone was observed many times. One end of the junction varies from germline; a read error may be responsible. The CDR3 end is not reached by the read, which stops 3 residues before it; the germline J gene fills it in. V usage is TRBV19 and J usage is TRBJ1-6, with TRBD1 identical over 10 bases. CDR1 is LNHDA and CDR2 is SQIVND in the germline V gene (reference sequence). The CDR3 loop spans 13 amino acids. CDR3 bases read: TGTGCCAGTAGGACAGGGGGCAATTCATCC. This codes for CASRTGGNSS. The entire CDR3 protein reads CASRTGGNSSLHF.

Ten or more counts support this clone. The read halts 3 residues ahead of the CDR3 end, with the missing end drawn from the germline J gene. The chain couples TRBV10-3 to TRBJ2-2; tentatively, D is TRBD1 (5 bases). V lost 9 bases and J 5 bases, leaving 10 bases between the germline ends. This CDR3 region has 12 residues. Germline CDR1 is ENHRY and CDR2 is SYGVKD. This chain's CDR3 is CAISGQTGELFF. Partial CDR3 DNA: TGTGCCATATCAGGGCAGACCGGGGAG.

In this sample, this clone turned up many times. The CDR3 extends 3 residues past the end of the read, so its final part is completed from the germline J gene. The chain carries TRBV19 and TRBJ1-4; TRBD1 is a possible D gene (6 bases). V lost 5 bases, J lost 0 bases, and 16 bases lay in between. CDR1 and CDR2 from the germline V gene are LNHDA and SQIVND (reference sequence). The CDR3 has 17 residues. CDR3 DNA, as far as it was read: TGTGCCAGTAGTTATCAGACAGGCCCGGCAACTAATGAAAAA. Amino acids: CASSYQTGPATNEK. The whole CDR3 protein reads CASSYQTGPATNEKLFF.

This clone was seen ten or more times. Read coverage stops 3 residues before the CDR3 terminus; the germline J gene supplies the remainder. This sequence joins TRBV7-3 and TRBJ2-3, with TRBD2 identical over 9 bases. Germline V gene lookup returns CDR1 SGHTA and CDR2 FQGTGA. The CDR3 covers 14 residues. V lost 5 bases, J lost 0 bases, and 0 bases stayed unmatched. CDR3: CASSLAGSTDTQYF. The sequenced CDR3 bases are TGTGCCAGCAGCCTAGCGGGGAGCACAGATACG. Filled out from reference TRBV7-3 and TRBJ2-3, the complete variable domain reads GAGVSQTPSNKVTEKGKYVELRCDPISGHTALYWYRQSLGQGPEFLIYFQGTGAADDSGLPNDRFFAVRPEGSVSTLKIQRTERGDSAVYLCASSLAGSTDTQYFGPGTRLTVL.

This clone has a count of ten or more. Its ends do not fully match the called genes, so a read error is possible. The sequence runs out 3 residues before the end of the CDR3; the remainder is reconstructed from the germline J gene. The chain employs TRBV4-1 and TRBJ1-4; D may be TRBD1 (5 bases). Germline V CDR1 and CDR2: MGHRA, YSYEKL. The CDR3 runs to 15 residues. CDR3 DNA, as far as it was read: TGCACCAGCAGCCAGAGGAGACAGATTAATGAAAAA. Its protein is CTSSQRRQINEK. In full, the CDR3 is CTSSQRRQINEKLFF.

This clone was observed many times. The DNA ends 3 residues before the CDR3 does, and the rest of the CDR3 is filled in from the germline J gene. This chain uses TRBV5-1 with TRBJ1-2; perhaps TRBD1 as D (6 bases). Trimming pared 4 bases from V and 7 bases from J, leaving 20 bases between. The CDR3 runs to 15 residues. The germline CDR1 and CDR2 sequences are SGHRS and YFSETQ. CDR3 protein: CASSPDRSDVGGYTF. CDR3 DNA (partial): TGCGCCAGCAGCCCCGACAGGTCGGACGTTGGTGGC.

CDR3 protein: CASSGGQRDQPQYF. CDR3 DNA (partial): TGTGCCAGTAGTGGGGGACAGCGTGATCAGCCT. V gene TRBV19 combines with J gene TRBJ2-4; 7 nucleotides match TRBD1. The read ends 3 residues before the CDR3 terminus; that terminus is restored from the germline J gene. CDR3 length equals 14 residues. Germline V CDR1 and CDR2: LNHDA, SQIVND (reference sequence). The entire variable domain, with the rest obtained from reference TRBV19 and TRBJ2-4, is as follows: DGGITQSPKYLFRKEGQNVTLSCEQNLNHDAMYWYRQDPGQGLRLIYYSQIVNDFQKGDIAEGYSVSREKKESFPLTVTSAQKNPTAFYLCASSGGQRDQPQYFGAGTRLSVL.

In this sample, this clone turned up many times. The observed sequence ends 3 residues before the CDR3 terminus, with the missing tail filled in from the germline J gene. This chain joins TRBV13 and TRBJ2-5, with 12 bases fitting TRBD2. The CDR3 contains 17 residues. Per germline, CDR1 PRHDT and CDR2 FYEKMQ (reference sequence). With V trimmed by 0 bases and J by 1 base, 3 bases remained unmatched. CDR3 residues: CASSLGRTSGIQETQYF. CDR3 DNA (partial): TGTGCCAGCAGCTTAGGGCGGACTAGCGGGATCCAAGAGACC.

This clone was detected only a few times. The CDR3 is cut off 3 residues early in the read; its end comes from the germline J gene. V is TRBV2 and J is TRBJ1-5; 9 bases match TRBD1. The CDR3 sequence is 15 residues long. With 6 bases clipped from V and 2 bases from J, the junction kept 5 bases outside the gene matches. Germline lookup yields CDR1 SNHLY and CDR2 FYNNEI. The CDR3 region is CASREDRGGNQPQHF. The CDR3 bases that were read are TGTGCCAGCAGGGAGGACAGGGGTGGCAATCAGCCC. Complete variable domain (other parts from reference TRBV2 and TRBJ1-5): EPEVTQTPSHQVTQMGQEVILRCVPISNHLYFYWYRQILGQKVEFLVSFYNNEISEKSEIFDDQFSVERPDGSNFTLKIRSTKLEDSAMYFCASREDRGGNQPQHFGDGTRLSIL.

Ten or more counts support this clone. The sequenced fragment ends 3 residues before the CDR3 boundary, so the rest is inferred from the germline J gene. The chain recombines TRBV5-1 with TRBJ1-4, with TRBD1 identical over 9 bases. V dropped 4 bases and J dropped 8; count of bases not matched to a gene: 12. Germline V gene sequence: CDR1 SGHRS, CDR2 YFSETQ. This CDR3 region has 16 residues. The CDR3 protein is CASSPNTQGAKEKLFF. The DNA read from the CDR3 is TGCGCCAGCAGCCCTAACACACAGGGGGCGAAAGAAAAA.